This T cell receptor beta chain was retrieved from a study of T cell responses to AZD1222 COVID-19 vaccine. As to this clone: Its target is unknown.

TCRdb's copy holds only in-frame clones and misses some; the assay was immunoSEQ multiplex PCR. The sample has fewer than 110,000 clones, about nine tenths seen once; the top ten hold approximately 4%. Study-level results: Within unmutated variant regions lay the reported targets of nearly half of spike-specific TCRs.

CDR3 size: 11 residues. Germline assignment: CDR1 SGHTA and CDR2 FQGNSA. The ends were cut back, 4 bases at V and 5 bases at J, with 5 bases in the middle. Sample: peripheral blood, taken on day 0 of AZD1222 vaccination. This receptor was identified in an adult in good health. The V and J genes are TRBV7-2 and TRBJ2-5; D is undetermined. CDR3 region: CASSYLETQYF. In DNA form, the CDR3 reads TGTGCCAGCAGCTACTTGGAGACCCAGTACTTC.